Listed below are T cell receptor beta chains from one sample, sequenced in a study of graft-versus-host responses after intestinal transplantation. Which antigens these TCRs recognize remains unknown. The data were produced by immunoSEQ multiplex PCR, yet TCRdb's version contains in-frame clones alone and is incomplete. The sample gives around 120,000 clones, 90% of which show up once; approximately 0.18% is in the top ten. The sample in question was unstimulated CD4+ T cells sorted from spleen or lymph node cells, obtained before intestinal transplant. These receptors originate from a human donor who received an intestinal transplant. The CDR3 runs from the conserved cysteine through the conserved F or W. D genes are given only for firm matches. Only some rows state a clone size, as once, few, many or a class for expanded clones.

d_call	clone_size	j_call	v_call	cdr3_nt	cdr3_aa
TRBD1	.	TRBJ2-7	TRBV10-1	TGCGCCAGCAGTCTCCGGACAGGGGACGAGCAGTACTTC	CASSLRTGDEQYF
TRBD1	few	TRBJ2-7	TRBV28	TGTGCCAGCAGTTCGACCGGGACAGGGCCCTACGAGCAGTACTTC	CASSSTGTGPYEQYF
TRBD1	.	TRBJ1-1	TRBV5-1	TGCGCCAGCAGCCGCGAGGGGGCGCCGAACACTGAAGCTTTCTTT	CASSREGAPNTEAFF
.	.	TRBJ1-1	TRBV4-3	TGCGCCAGCAGCCAAGAGTGGGGAGGCCAAGGTGAAGCTTTCTTT	CASSQEWGGQGEAFF
.	.	TRBJ2-7	TRBV10-3	TGTGCCATCAGTGAGTCTCCCCCCGCGACCTACGAGCAGTACTTC	CAISESPPATYEQYF
TRBD1	once	TRBJ2-7	TRBV7-9	TGTGCCAGCAGCGTCATGACAGGGGAGAGCTCCTACGAGCAGTACTTC	CASSVMTGESSYEQYF
TRBD1	.	TRBJ2-2	TRBV10-3	TGTGCCATCAGTGCCCCGAGGGCAGGGGGGAACACCGGGGAGCTGTTTTTT	CAISAPRAGGNTGELFF
.	.	TRBJ1-1	TRBV12-5	TGTGCTAGTGGTTTGCCGCGGGTAGAAGCTTTCTTT	CASGLPRVEAFF
TRBD1	.	TRBJ2-2	TRBV6-4	TGTGCCAGCGTCAGGGGGACCGGGGAGCTGTTTTTT	CASVRGTGELFF
TRBD1	once	TRBJ1-4	TRBV19	TGTGCCAGTTATTCGGCAGGGGGCAGTGAAAAACTGTTTTTT	CASYSAGGSEKLFF
.	.	TRBJ1-1	TRBV11-3	TGTGCCAGCAGCTTAGGGCGGCACACTGAAGCTTTCTTT	CASSLGRHTEAFF
TRBD1	.	TRBJ2-7	TRBV11-2	TGTGCCAGCAGCTACCGCCCTGACAGGGGGGCTGCCTACGAGCAGTACTTC	CASSYRPDRGAAYEQYF
.	.	TRBJ2-1	TRBV29-1	TGCAGCGCCCGAGGGGGGGCCAGCTTCTACAATGAGCAGTTCTTC	CSARGGASFYNEQFF
.	.	TRBJ1-1	TRBV5-6	TGTGCCAGCAGCTTGAGCCTTGAGCTGCGGGCTGAAGCTTTCTTT	CASSLSLELRAEAFF
TRBD2	.	TRBJ2-5	TRBV4-1	TGCGCCAGCAGCCAAGGGCTAGCGGGGGGGGGCGAGACCCAGTACTTC	CASSQGLAGGGETQYF
.	.	TRBJ1-1	TRBV11-1	TGTGCCAGCAGCTTAGGGCGGCTCACTGAAGCTTTCTTT	CASSLGRLTEAFF
.	.	TRBJ1-3	TRBV11-2	TGTGCCAGCAGCTTAAGGTCGGGAAAAGGCTCTGGAAACACCATATATTTT	CASSLRSGKGSGNTIYF
TRBD2	.	TRBJ2-2	TRBV10-3	TGTGCCATCAGTGGACCCCCGGGACTAGCGGGATTCGGGGAGCTGTTTTTT	CAISGPPGLAGFGELFF
.	.	TRBJ2-5	TRBV30	TGTGCCTGGAATTTAAGGGGAGAGACCCAGTACTTC	CAWNLRGETQYF
TRBD1	.	TRBJ1-5	TRBV5-5	TGTGCCAGCAGCTTGGGACAGGGGATGGGGAGCAATCAGCCCCAGCATTTT	CASSLGQGMGSNQPQHF
.	once	TRBJ2-7	TRBV6-6	TGTGCCAGCAGTGCGCCGACAAGTAGTATCGAGCAGTACTTC	CASSAPTSSIEQYF
TRBD2	.	TRBJ2-3	TRBV2	TGTGCCAGCCATCGGCTAGCGGGTCCCCCAGATACGCAGTATTTT	CASHRLAGPPDTQYF
.	.	TRBJ1-1	TRBV5-1	TGCGCCAGCAGCTTGGAGGGGGTACTGAACACTGAAGCTTTCTTT	CASSLEGVLNTEAFF
.	once	TRBJ2-2	TRBV7-8	TGTGCCAGCAGCCTGTGGAGGGCGACGGGGGAGCTGTTTTTT	CASSLWRATGELFF
TRBD2	.	TRBJ2-7	TRBV9	TGTGCCAGCAGCGTAGCTAGTAGCGGGGGGCCCTACGAGCAGTACTTC	CASSVASSGGPYEQYF
.	.	TRBJ2-5	TRBV12-5	TGTGCTAGTGGTTCGACGGGGGTCCCGGCGGAGACCCAGTACTTC	CASGSTGVPAETQYF
.	.	TRBJ2-5	TRBV6-5	TGTGCCAGCAGTTACGGGACTGCCAAGACCCAGTACTTC	CASSYGTAKTQYF
.	.	TRBJ2-1	TRBV2	TGTGCCAGCAGTGAAGGGAGGGGACTGGGCCGGCAGTTCTTC	CASSEGRGLGRQFF
.	.	TRBJ1-5	TRBV13	TGTGCCAGCAGCTTAGGGGGCGGGGTCCGAAATCAGCCCCAGCATTTT	CASSLGGGVRNQPQHF
.	.	TRBJ1-3	TRBV7-6	TGTGCCAGCAGCTTGCTTCAGGGAGAGGGGACTCGAAACACCATATATTTT	CASSLLQGEGTRNTIYF
.	.	TRBJ1-5	TRBV6-1	TGTGCCAGCAGTGATGGGGGGAATCAGCCCCAGCATTTT	CASSDGGNQPQHF
TRBD1	once	TRBJ2-5	TRBV12-5	TGTGCTAGTGGTCCCCCGGGACAGGGACAACTAATCGAGACCCAGTACTTC	CASGPPGQGQLIETQYF
.	.	TRBJ2-3	TRBV5-1	TGCGCCAGCAGTCTACAGGGCAACCAGGCGCAGTATTTT	CASSLQGNQAQYF
TRBD1	.	TRBJ1-1	TRBV20-1	TGCAGTGCCAGCAGGGGGACTGAAGCTTTCTTT	CSASRGTEAFF
TRBD2	.	TRBJ2-3	TRBV5-1	TGCGCCAGCAGCTCGGGGGGGGGAGATACGCAGTATTTT	CASSSGGGDTQYF
TRBD1	.	TRBJ2-7	TRBV5-1	TGCGCCAGCAGCTTGGCGGGACAGTTTAACGAGCAGTACTTC	CASSLAGQFNEQYF
.	.	TRBJ1-5	TRBV27	TGTGCCAGCAGTTTGAGGGAGGGCAATCAGCCCCAGCATTTT	CASSLREGNQPQHF
TRBD1	.	TRBJ2-7	TRBV6-5	TGTGCCAGCAGTTACTCCCGGACAGGGAGACACGAGCAGTACTTC	CASSYSRTGRHEQYF
.	once	TRBJ1-1	TRBV18	TGTGCCAGCTCCCCATTTCGAGTGAACACTGAAGCTTTCTTT	CASSPFRVNTEAFF
TRBD1	.	TRBJ1-2	TRBV5-1	TGCGCCAGCAGCCTCGAACAGGGACAGCAGGTTAAGGGCTACACCTTC	CASSLEQGQQVKGYTF
TRBD1	.	TRBJ2-1	TRBV7-9	TGTGCCAGCAGCTTATTGGCAGGGGGTTTCAATGAGCAGTTCTTC	CASSLLAGGFNEQFF
TRBD1	.	TRBJ1-5	TRBV7-2	TGTGCCAGCAGCCGTCACCCGGGACAGGTTAATCAGCCCCAGCATTTT	CASSRHPGQVNQPQHF
TRBD2	.	TRBJ2-7	TRBV5-4	TGTGCCAGCAGCTTAGGGCGGGGGGCAGGCGCTTACGAGCAGTACTTC	CASSLGRGAGAYEQYF
TRBD1	.	TRBJ1-2	TRBV11-2	TGTGCCAGCAGCTTGGGACAGGGGGGCTCCTATGGCTACACCTTC	CASSLGQGGSYGYTF
.	.	TRBJ2-7	TRBV7-2	TGTGCCAGCAGCCCTCGGACGGGATCCTACGAGCAGTACTTC	CASSPRTGSYEQYF
TRBD1	once	TRBJ2-7	TRBV7-9	TGTGCCAGCAGCTCTGATCCCGGGACAGGGGGGAACTACGAGCAGTACTTC	CASSSDPGTGGNYEQYF
.	.	TRBJ1-3	TRBV5-5	TGTGCCAGCAGTGACTGGAACTCCCTGATCTCTGGAAACACCATATATTTT	CASSDWNSLISGNTIYF
TRBD1	.	TRBJ1-2	TRBV7-2	TGTGCCAGCAGCTTAGGAGACAGGGATGGCTACACCTTC	CASSLGDRDGYTF
TRBD1	.	TRBJ2-3	TRBV5-1	TGCGCCAGCAGCATCTCGGGACAGGGGGTAACAGATACGCAGTATTTT	CASSISGQGVTDTQYF
.	.	TRBJ1-1	TRBV28	TGTGCCAGCAGTTTCCGCGGACTCCTCACTGAAGCTTTCTTT	CASSFRGLLTEAFF
TRBD1	.	TRBJ1-2	TRBV29-1	TGCAGCGTTGTTTCTGGACAGGAAGGCTACACCTTC	CSVVSGQEGYTF
TRBD1	.	TRBJ2-1	TRBV5-4	TGTGCCAGCAGCACCGACAGGGGGGTGCGCGATGAGCAGTTCTTC	CASSTDRGVRDEQFF
TRBD2	.	TRBJ2-3	TRBV7-9	TGTGCCAGCAGCTTGGGACTAGCAGATACGCAGTATTTT	CASSLGLADTQYF
.	.	TRBJ1-1	TRBV20-1	TGCAGTGCTAGAGCCTACACTGAAGCTTTCTTT	CSARAYTEAFF